This T cell receptor (beta chain) was identified in a study of cytomegalovirus exposure and HLA in healthy donors. Study results and caveats: The authors assumed roughly uniform sequencing depth across donors for presence/absence analyses.

Germline V gives CDR1 SGHRS, CDR2 YFSETQ. The CDR3 is 15 amino acids. V trimming: 2 bases; J trimming: 1 base; junction bases outside the gene matches: 2. This clone was observed a single time. Antigen: not known. Other DNA sequences in this sample translate to the same CDR3. The PCR contained 60 Vbeta and 13 Jbeta primers. Profiling relied on immunoSEQ multiplex PCR, and the TCRdb table lists in-frame clones only, not all of them. The data show about 130,000 clones, around 74% seen once. The receptor's source is a man younger than 35 in good health and CMV-seropositive. The chain combines TRBV5-1 with TRBJ2-2; 7 bases are a match to TRBD2. Material: PBMCs. The CDR3 reads CASSFLAGNTGELFF. For the CDR3, the DNA is TGCGCCAGCAGCTTTTTAGCGGGGAACACCGGGGAGCTGTTTTTT.